These 5 T cell receptor beta chains share one sample of origin, sequenced in a study of T cell changes during pregnancy in multiple sclerosis. Data came from immunoSEQ multiplex PCR; TCRdb stores just in-frame clones and leaves some out. The sample lists 100,000 or so clones, 94% seen once, with around 1.7% in the top ten. The sample was peripheral blood, taken after pregnancy. These receptors were taken from a female donor in good health, enrolled as a control in a pregnancy study.

This chain connects TRBV28 to TRBJ1-2, with 11 nucleotides matching TRBD1. The germline gives CDR1 MDHEN, CDR2 SYDVKM. V trimming: 6 bases; J trimming: 6 bases; junction bases outside the gene matches: 3. There are 13 residues in the CDR3. CDR3 DNA: TGTGCCAGCAGCCTGGACAGGGGGCATGGCTACACCTTC. Its protein product is CASSLDRGHGYTF.

Comment on this clone: Sequence at one end of the junction differs from germline and may be a read error. The V gene is TRBV28, the J gene TRBJ1-1; tentative D call: TRBD1 (5 bases). The CDR3 totals 11 residues. CDR1 and CDR2 from the germline V gene are MDHEN and SYDVKM. The CDR3 bases are TGTGCCAGCAGTTTATCTAGTCGACAGCTTTTT. This translates into CASSLSSRQLF.

This chain joins TRBV5-1 and TRBJ2-7, with 7 nucleotides matching TRBD1. With 3 bases clipped from V and 6 bases from J, the junction kept 9 bases outside the gene matches. The germline V gene has CDR1 SGHRS and CDR2 YFSETQ. The CDR3 contains 14 residues. The CDR3 DNA sequence: TGCGCCAGCAGCTCGACAGGGATTTCGGGCGAGCAGTACTTC. Protein: CASSSTGISGEQYF. The complete variable domain, with remaining parts taken from reference TRBV5-1 and TRBJ2-7, reads KAGVTQTPRYLIKTRGQQVTLSCSPISGHRSVSWYQQTPGQGLQFLFEYFSETQRNKGNFPGRFSGRQFSNSRSEMNVSTLELGDSALYLCASSSTGISGEQYFGPGTRLTVT.

V is TRBV5-1 and J is TRBJ2-2, with TRBD2 identical over 9 bases. J lost 6 bases, V lost 3 bases, and 6 bases had no gene match. The CDR3 runs 15 residues. Germline V gene lookup returns CDR1 SGHRS and CDR2 YFSETQ. CDR3 region: CASSWLAGSPGELFF. The CDR3 DNA reads as TGCGCCAGCAGCTGGCTAGCGGGGAGCCCCGGGGAGCTGTTTTTT.

V usage is TRBV9 and J usage is TRBJ2-1; a possible D gene is TRBD2 (6 bases). CDR1 SGDLS and CDR2 YYNGEE come from the germline V gene. The V end was cut by 5 bases, the J end by 7 bases, with 19 bases between. This CDR3 region has 15 residues. CDR3 protein: CASRKGRPSRNEQFF. DNA for the CDR3: TGTGCCAGCAGAAAGGGGAGGCCCTCTCGTAATGAGCAGTTCTTC.